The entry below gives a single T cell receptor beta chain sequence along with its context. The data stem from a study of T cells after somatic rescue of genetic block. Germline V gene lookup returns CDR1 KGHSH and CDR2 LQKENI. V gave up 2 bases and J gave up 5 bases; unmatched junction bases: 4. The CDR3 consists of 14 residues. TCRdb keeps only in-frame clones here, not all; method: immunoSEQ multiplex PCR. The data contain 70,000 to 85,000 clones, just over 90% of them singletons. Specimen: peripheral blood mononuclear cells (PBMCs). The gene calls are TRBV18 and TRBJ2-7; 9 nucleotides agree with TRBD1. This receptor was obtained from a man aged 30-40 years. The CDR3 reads CASSPNRGHHEQYF. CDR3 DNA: TGTGCCAGCTCACCAAACAGGGGGCACCACGAGCAGTACTTC.